Below, 21 T cell receptor beta chains from the same sample are listed, as sequenced in a study of T-cell reconstitution after alpha-beta-depleted transplantation in children. Unique molecular identifiers were used to barcode this TCRbeta library. MiXCR was run by TCRdb on the PCR reads, yielding one entry per CDR3 protein. The sample lists roughly 400,000 distinct CDR3 sequences, around 20% occurring once. This specimen consisted of PBMCs from the stem cell graft donor, obtained from the stem cell graft. These receptors all come from a human donor who donated a stem cell graft to a child with acute myeloid leukemia.

The genes are TRBV19 and TRBJ1-1; D remains ambiguous. Germline CDR1 LNHDA, CDR2 SQIVND (reference sequence). Trimming left V 3 bases short and J 3 bases short, with 11 bases between. The CDR3 covers 14 residues. The CDR3 nucleotides are TGTGCCAGTAGTATCGAGGGCGCGGACACTGAAGCTTTCTTT. Translating it yields CASSIEGADTEAFF.

This clonotype occurred once. V and J are TRBV2 and TRBJ2-3, with D hard to call. The CDR3 runs to 13 residues. Germline V gene lookup returns CDR1 SNHLY and CDR2 FYNNEI. V was trimmed by 4 bases and J by 4 bases, leaving 9 bases between them. The CDR3 region is CASSGRGADTQYF. In nucleotides, the CDR3 is TGTGCCAGCAGTGGTCGTGGGGCAGATACGCAGTATTTT.

This clonotype came up a few times. The chain combines TRBV21-1 with TRBJ2-7; TRBD1 is taken as the D call from the table, unchecked against the DNA. TRBV21-1 is assigned pseudogene status. This CDR3 region has 17 residues. The chain's CDR3 is CASSSQRGGPNSYEQYF. DNA for the CDR3: TGTGCCAGCAGCTCCCAACGGGGGGGGCCCAACTCCTACGAGCAGTACTTC.

This clonotype was detected only a few times. The gene calls are TRBV29-1 and TRBJ1-1; no definite D call. Trimming shortened V by 1 base and J by 0 bases, and 9 bases separated the two germline ends. The germline CDR1 and CDR2 sequences are SQVTM and ANQGSEA. This CDR3 has 14 amino acids. This CDR3 reads CSVEVRGLNTEAFF. In DNA, the CDR3 is TGCAGCGTTGAAGTTCGGGGTCTGAACACTGAAGCTTTCTTT.

This clonotype has at least ten counts. The chain uses TRBV5-1 and TRBJ2-1; no clear D gene. The CDR3 has 13 amino acids. Germline values: CDR1 SGHRS, CDR2 YFSETQ. The germline V and J ends were trimmed by 3 bases and 5 bases, with 9 bases remaining between them. CDR3 DNA sequence: TGCGCCAGCAGCTACGGACCGAACAATGAGCAGTTCTTC. Residues: CASSYGPNNEQFF.

This clonotype was detected many times. The rearrangement links TRBV20-1 to TRBJ1-5; D not resolved. V lost 7 bases and J 0 bases, leaving 10 bases between the germline ends. The CDR3 length is 13 residues. Germline loops: CDR1 DFQATT, CDR2 SNEGSKA (reference sequence). The CDR3 DNA reads as TGCAGTGTGGGCGATTATAGCAATCAGCCCCAGCATTTT. It yields the protein CSVGDYSNQPQHF.

This clonotype was counted between two and nine times. The chain recombines TRBV4-3 with TRBJ2-2, with 8 bases identical to TRBD2. Germline CDR1 is LGHNA and CDR2 is YSLEER. CDR3 size: 18 residues. The junction had 14 bases not matched to a gene; V was cut back by 5 bases and J by 3 bases. The CDR3 nucleotides read TGCGCCAGCAGCTCCCCGGCTATCCTAGCGGGCCACACCGGGGAGCTGTTTTTT. Protein: CASSSPAILAGHTGELFF.

This clonotype was detected only a few times. This chain joins TRBV7-9 and TRBJ1-2; 9 nucleotides align to TRBD1. The trim removed 5 bases at V and 6 bases at J, leaving 7 bases unmatched. Germline V gene data show CDR1 as SEHNR and CDR2 as FQNEAQ (reference sequence). CDR3 length: 14 amino acids. CDR3 sequence (DNA): TGTGCCAGCAGCCCCGGGACAGGGTTTCATGGCTACACCTTC. Its protein is CASSPGTGFHGYTF.

This clonotype was seen only a few times. V is TRBV6-1 and J is TRBJ2-3; 7 positions agree with TRBD2. Germline V gene sequence: CDR1 MNHNS, CDR2 SASEGT. The CDR3 is 16 amino acids. V shed 1 base, J shed 8 bases, and the junction held 12 bases outside the gene matches. Written as DNA, the CDR3 is TGTGCCAGCAGTGAAGAAAGGGAGGGGCTATCGGGTACGCAGTATTTT. It yields the protein CASSEEREGLSGTQYF.

The rearrangement uses TRBV7-3 and TRBJ2-3; D gene ambiguous. V lost 1 base and J 3 bases, leaving 14 bases between the germline ends. CDR1 SGHTA and CDR2 FQGTGA come from the germline V gene. The CDR3 contains 16 residues. The CDR3 sequence is CASSLRTSLGTDTQYF. CDR3 DNA sequence: TGTGCCAGCAGCTTAAGGACCAGTCTAGGAACAGATACGCAGTATTTT.

Ten or more counts support this clonotype. In nucleotides, the CDR3 is TGCGCCAGCAGCCGGGGACTAGCTTCAAGGGAGCAGTTCTTC. Translated, it gives CASSRGLASREQFF. This chain links TRBV4-3 with TRBJ2-1; 9 nucleotides line up with TRBD2. The J segment lost 10 bases and the V segment lost 4 bases, leaving 8 bases of the junction unmatched. This CDR3 contains 14 residues. Germline V gene lookup returns CDR1 LGHNA and CDR2 YSLEER.

This clonotype was picked up one time. The chain recombines TRBV9 with TRBJ2-7; 8 bases line up with TRBD1. Per the germline V gene, CDR1 is SGDLS and CDR2 is YYNGEE. The J segment lost 2 bases and the V segment lost 1 base, leaving 5 bases of the junction unmatched. The CDR3 runs 15 residues. The CDR3 sequence: CASSVSNRGTYEQYF. The CDR3 DNA reads TGTGCCAGCAGCGTAAGTAACAGGGGGACCTACGAGCAGTACTTC.

The table lists this clonotype with many counts. This chain joins TRBV6-5 and TRBJ1-5; TRBD1 matches at 11 bases. This CDR3 region has 14 residues. The J segment lost 6 bases and the V segment lost 4 bases, leaving 2 bases of the junction unmatched. Germline V gene sequence: CDR1 MNHEY, CDR2 SVGAGI. In DNA form, the CDR3 reads TGTGCCAGCAGTTGGGGACAGGGGGTTCAGCCCCAGCATTTT. Residues: CASSWGQGVQPQHF.

This clonotype came up many times. The chain carries TRBV24-1 and TRBJ1-5; weak D call: TRBD1 (6 bases). This CDR3 has 15 amino acids. The V end was cut by 1 base, the J end by 5 bases, with 11 bases between. In germline, CDR1 is KGHDR, CDR2 SFDVKD. Here the CDR3 DNA reads TGTGCCACCAGTGATTTAGGGGGACCGGATCAGCCCCAGCATTTT. Its translation: CATSDLGGPDQPQHF.

This clonotype was seen a handful of times. The rearrangement links TRBV24-1 to TRBJ2-5; D is undetermined. Germline V gene sequence: CDR1 KGHDR, CDR2 SFDVKD. The CDR3 extends over 14 amino acids. The V end was cut by 1 base, the J end by 1 base, with 6 bases between. CDR3 residues: CATSDFWLQETQYF. CDR3 DNA: TGTGCCACCAGTGATTTTTGGCTCCAAGAGACCCAGTACTTC.

The J gene is TRBJ2-3, the V gene TRBV20-1; 9 bases fit TRBD2. The germline V gene has CDR1 DFQATT and CDR2 SNEGSKA (reference sequence). J lost 4 bases, V lost 3 bases, and 11 bases had no gene match. CDR3 length: 16 amino acids. In DNA, the CDR3 is TGCAGTGCTAGGAGATCCGGCGGGAGGGCGGCAGATACGCAGTATTTT. As protein: CSARRSGGRAADTQYF.

A note on this clonotype: A single base separates this from a much larger clone, so it may be a read error. The CDR3 here is CSSSSQWDSLTDTQYF. CDR3 sequence (DNA): TGTTCCAGCAGTTCTCAATGGGACAGCTTGACAGATACGCAGTATTTT. The rearrangement uses TRBV6-5 and TRBJ2-3; TRBD1 matches 7 bases. There are 16 residues in the CDR3. The V gene's germline CDR1 is MNHEY and CDR2 SVGAGI.

This clonotype came up a few times. This chain connects TRBV28 to TRBJ2-7, with 12 nucleotides matching TRBD2. CDR1 is MDHEN, CDR2 SYDVKM, per germline. Trimming removed 6 bases from V and 7 bases from J; junction bases left unmatched: 13. The CDR3 contains 16 residues. The CDR3 reads CASSLLGGLAGREQYF. CDR3 DNA sequence: TGTGCCAGCAGCCTATTGGGAGGACTAGCGGGACGGGAGCAGTACTTC.

This clonotype was detected only a few times. This chain uses TRBV20-1 with TRBJ2-3, with TRBD2 identical over 8 bases. Germline V gene lookup returns CDR1 DFQATT and CDR2 SNEGSKA (reference sequence). The CDR3 totals 15 residues. V was clipped by 3 bases and J by 2 bases; unmatched bases: 7. Here the CDR3 reads CSASGAGASTDTQYF. The CDR3 bases are TGCAGTGCTAGCGGAGCGGGAGCGTCCACAGATACGCAGTATTTT.

This chain connects TRBV4-2 to TRBJ2-1, with 12 bases matching TRBD1. Germline CDR1 LGHNA, CDR2 YNFKEQ. This CDR3 spans 17 amino acids. The J segment lost 7 bases and the V segment lost 0 bases, leaving 7 bases of the junction unmatched. The CDR3 region has the DNA TGTGCCAGCAGCCAAGAAAAGGCGGGACAGGGGGCAAATGAGCAGTTCTTC. It encodes CASSQEKAGQGANEQFF.

The chain is built from TRBV20-1 and TRBJ1-2; the match to TRBD1 covers 7 bases. CDR3 length equals 13 residues. CDR1 DFQATT and CDR2 SNEGSKA come from the germline V gene (reference sequence). Trimming cost V 4 bases and J 7 bases; bases outside gene matches: 9. Here the CDR3 DNA reads TGCAGTGCTACCCCGACAGGGCGGAGTGGCTACACCTTC. Protein: CSATPTGRSGYTF.